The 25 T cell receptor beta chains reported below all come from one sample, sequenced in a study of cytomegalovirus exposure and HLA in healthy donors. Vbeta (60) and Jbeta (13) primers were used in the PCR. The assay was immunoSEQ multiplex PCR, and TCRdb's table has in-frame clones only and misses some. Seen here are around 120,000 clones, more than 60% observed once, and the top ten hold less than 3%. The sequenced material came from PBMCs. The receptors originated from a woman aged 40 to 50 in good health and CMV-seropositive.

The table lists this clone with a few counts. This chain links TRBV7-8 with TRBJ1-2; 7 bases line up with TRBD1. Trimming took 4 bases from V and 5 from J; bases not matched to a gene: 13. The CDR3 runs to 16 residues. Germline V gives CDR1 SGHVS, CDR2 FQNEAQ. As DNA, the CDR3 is TGTGCCAGCAGCTACCTCCCCGCGGGACAGCTTTATGGCTACACCTTC. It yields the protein CASSYLPAGQLYGYTF. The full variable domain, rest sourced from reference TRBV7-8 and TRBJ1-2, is GAGVSQSPRYKVAKRGQDVALRCDPISGHVSLFWYQQALGQGPEFLTYFQNEAQLDKSGLPSDRFFAERPEGSVSTLKIQRTQQEDSAVYLCASSYLPAGQLYGYTFGSGTRLTVV.

DNA for the CDR3: TGCGCCAGCAGCCGATATAGCGGGGGGGTGGGGGAGACCCAGTACTTC. Translating it yields CASSRYSGGVGETQYF. V gene TRBV4-1 combines with J gene TRBJ2-5; TRBD2 matches at 11 bases. V lost 4 bases and J lost 5; bases outside the gene matches: 9. This CDR3 is built from 16 residues. Germline V gives CDR1 MGHRA, CDR2 YSYEKL.

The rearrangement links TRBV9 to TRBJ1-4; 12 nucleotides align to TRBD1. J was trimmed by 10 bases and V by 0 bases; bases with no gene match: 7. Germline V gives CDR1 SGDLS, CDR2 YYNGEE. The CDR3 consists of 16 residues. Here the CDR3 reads CASSVEVGQGALKLFF. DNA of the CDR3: TGTGCCAGCAGCGTAGAGGTGGGACAGGGGGCCCTAAAACTGTTTTTT.

CDR3 loop: CASSLGTVNTEAFF. As DNA, the CDR3 is TGTGCCAGCAGCTTGGGTACAGTAAACACTGAAGCTTTCTTT. The chain carries TRBV5-6 and TRBJ1-1, with D unresolved. From germline, CDR1 is SGHDT and CDR2 YYEEEE. V lost 0 bases, J lost 2 bases, and 8 bases lay in between. This CDR3 contains 14 residues.

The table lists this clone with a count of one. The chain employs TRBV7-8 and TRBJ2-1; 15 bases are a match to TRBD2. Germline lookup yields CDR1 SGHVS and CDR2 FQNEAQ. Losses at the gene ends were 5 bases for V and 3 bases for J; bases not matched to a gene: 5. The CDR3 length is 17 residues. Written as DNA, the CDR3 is TGTGCCAGCAGCGCCGGGACTAGCGGGAGGATCTACAATGAGCAGTTCTTC. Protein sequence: CASSAGTSGRIYNEQFF.

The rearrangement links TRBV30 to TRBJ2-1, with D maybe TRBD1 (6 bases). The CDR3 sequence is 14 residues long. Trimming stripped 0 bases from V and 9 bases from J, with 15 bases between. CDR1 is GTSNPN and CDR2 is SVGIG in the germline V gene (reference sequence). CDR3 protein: CAWSVRRGSGEQFF. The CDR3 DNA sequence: TGTGCCTGGAGTGTACGCAGGGGATCGGGTGAGCAGTTCTTC. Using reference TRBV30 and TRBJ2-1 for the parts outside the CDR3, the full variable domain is SQTIHQWPATLVQPVGSPLSLECTVEGTSNPNLYWYRQAAGRGLQLLFYSVGIGQISSEVPQNLSASRPQDRQFILSSKKLLLSDSGFYLCAWSVRRGSGEQFFGPGTRLTVL.

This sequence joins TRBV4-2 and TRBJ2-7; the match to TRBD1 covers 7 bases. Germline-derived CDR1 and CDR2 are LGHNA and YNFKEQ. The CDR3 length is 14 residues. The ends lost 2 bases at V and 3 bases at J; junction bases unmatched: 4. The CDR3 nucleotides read TGTGCCAGCAGCCAACCGGGACAGAACTACGAGCAGTACTTC. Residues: CASSQPGQNYEQYF.

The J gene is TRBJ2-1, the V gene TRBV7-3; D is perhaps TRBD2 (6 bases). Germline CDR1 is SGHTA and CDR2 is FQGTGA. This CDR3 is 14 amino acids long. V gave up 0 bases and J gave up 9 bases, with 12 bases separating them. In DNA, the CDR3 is TGTGCCAGCAGCTTAACCCCGGGAGATGGTGAGCAGTTCTTC. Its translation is CASSLTPGDGEQFF.

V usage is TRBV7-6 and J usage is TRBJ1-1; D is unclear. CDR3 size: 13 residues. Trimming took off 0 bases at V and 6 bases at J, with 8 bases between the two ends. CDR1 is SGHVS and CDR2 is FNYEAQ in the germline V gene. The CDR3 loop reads CASSLAGISEAFF. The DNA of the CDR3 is TGTGCCAGCAGCTTAGCCGGTATCTCTGAAGCTTTCTTT. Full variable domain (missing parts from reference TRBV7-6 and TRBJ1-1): GAGVSQSPRYKVTKRGQDVALRCDPISGHVSLYWYRQALGQGPEFLTYFNYEAQQDKSGLPNDRFSAERPEGSISTLTIQRTEQRDSAMYRCASSLAGISEAFFGQGTRLTVV.

The CDR3 loop is CASTALEGRGELFF. CDR3 sequence (DNA): TGCGCCAGCACTGCCCTCGAGGGCCGTGGGGAGCTGTTTTTT. This chain joins TRBV10-2 and TRBJ2-2; tentatively, D is TRBD2 (5 bases). CDR1 is WSHSY and CDR2 is SAAADI in the germline V gene. Trimming left V 7 bases short and J 8 bases short, with 17 bases between. CDR3 length equals 14 residues.

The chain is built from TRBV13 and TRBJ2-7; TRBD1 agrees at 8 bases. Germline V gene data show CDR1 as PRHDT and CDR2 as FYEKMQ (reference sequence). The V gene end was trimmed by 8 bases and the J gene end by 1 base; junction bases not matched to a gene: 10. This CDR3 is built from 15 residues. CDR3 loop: CASRPTGTGSYEQYF. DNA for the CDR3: TGTGCCAGCCGTCCGACCGGGACAGGATCCTACGAGCAGTACTTC. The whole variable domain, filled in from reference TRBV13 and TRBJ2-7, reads AAGVIQSPRHLIKEKRETATLKCYPIPRHDTVYWYQQGPGQDPQFLISFYEKMQSDKGSIPDRFSAQQFSDYHSELNMSSLELGDSALYFCASRPTGTGSYEQYFGPGTRLTVT.

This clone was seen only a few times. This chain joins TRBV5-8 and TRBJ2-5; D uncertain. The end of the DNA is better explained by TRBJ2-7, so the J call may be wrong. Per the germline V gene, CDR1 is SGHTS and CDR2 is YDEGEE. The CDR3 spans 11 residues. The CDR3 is CASSLAYEQYF. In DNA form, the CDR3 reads TGTGCCAGCAGCTTGGCTTACGAGCAGTACTTC.

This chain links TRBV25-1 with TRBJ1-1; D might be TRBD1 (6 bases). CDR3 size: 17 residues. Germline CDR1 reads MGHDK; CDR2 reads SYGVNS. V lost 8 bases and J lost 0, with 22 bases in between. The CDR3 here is CASLGSGVTKMNTEAFF. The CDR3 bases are TGTGCCAGCCTAGGTTCAGGGGTGACCAAAATGAACACTGAAGCTTTCTTT.

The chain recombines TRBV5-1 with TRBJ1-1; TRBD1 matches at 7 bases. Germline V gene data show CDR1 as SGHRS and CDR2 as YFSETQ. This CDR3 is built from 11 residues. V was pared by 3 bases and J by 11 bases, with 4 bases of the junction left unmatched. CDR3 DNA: TGCGCCAGCAGCTCGGGACAGACGGCTTTCTTT. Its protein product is CASSSGQTAFF.

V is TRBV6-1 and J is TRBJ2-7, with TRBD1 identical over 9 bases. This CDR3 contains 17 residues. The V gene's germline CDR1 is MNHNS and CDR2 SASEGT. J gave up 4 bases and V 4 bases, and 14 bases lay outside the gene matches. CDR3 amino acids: CASSGGGNRGLTYEQYF. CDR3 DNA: TGTGCCAGCAGTGGGGGGGGAAACAGGGGGCTTACGTACGAGCAGTACTTC.

The chain's CDR3 is CASRGQGYGYTF. The CDR3, as DNA: TGTGCCAGCAGGGGACAGGGATATGGCTACACCTTC. This chain uses TRBV6-5 with TRBJ1-2, with TRBD1 matching 9 bases. The V and J ends lost 6 bases and 5 bases, in that order; junction bases with no gene match: 1. The CDR3 totals 12 residues. Germline V gene lookup returns CDR1 MNHEY and CDR2 SVGAGI.

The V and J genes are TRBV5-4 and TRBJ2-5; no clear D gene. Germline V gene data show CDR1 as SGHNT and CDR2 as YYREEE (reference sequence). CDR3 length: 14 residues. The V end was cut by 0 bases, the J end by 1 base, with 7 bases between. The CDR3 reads CASSLGLSQETQYF. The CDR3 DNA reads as TGTGCCAGCAGCTTGGGGCTGTCCCAAGAGACCCAGTACTTC.

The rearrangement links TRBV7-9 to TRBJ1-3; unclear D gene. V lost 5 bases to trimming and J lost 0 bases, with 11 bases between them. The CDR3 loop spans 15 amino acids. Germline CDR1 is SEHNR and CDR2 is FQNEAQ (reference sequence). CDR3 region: CASSHEVNSGNTIYF. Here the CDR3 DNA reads TGTGCCAGCAGCCACGAGGTCAACTCTGGAAACACCATATATTTT.

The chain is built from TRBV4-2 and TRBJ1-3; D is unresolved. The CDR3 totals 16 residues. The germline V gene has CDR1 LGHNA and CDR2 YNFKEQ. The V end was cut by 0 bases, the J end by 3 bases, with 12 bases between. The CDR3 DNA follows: TGTGCCAGCAGCCAAGACCCGGGTCCGGGTGGAAACACCATATATTTT. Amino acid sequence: CASSQDPGPGGNTIYF.

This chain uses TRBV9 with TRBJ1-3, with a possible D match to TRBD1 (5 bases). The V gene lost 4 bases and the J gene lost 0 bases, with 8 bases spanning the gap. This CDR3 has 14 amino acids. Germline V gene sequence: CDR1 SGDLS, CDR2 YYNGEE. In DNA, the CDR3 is TGTGCCAGCAGCCAGGGTGACTCTGGAAACACCATATATTTT. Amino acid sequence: CASSQGDSGNTIYF.

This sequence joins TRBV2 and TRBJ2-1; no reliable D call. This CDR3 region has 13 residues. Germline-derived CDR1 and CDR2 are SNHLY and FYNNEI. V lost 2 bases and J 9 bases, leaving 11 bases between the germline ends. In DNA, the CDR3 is TGTGCCAGCAGTGAAATGGAAGAGCGTGAGCAGTTCTTC. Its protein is CASSEMEEREQFF.

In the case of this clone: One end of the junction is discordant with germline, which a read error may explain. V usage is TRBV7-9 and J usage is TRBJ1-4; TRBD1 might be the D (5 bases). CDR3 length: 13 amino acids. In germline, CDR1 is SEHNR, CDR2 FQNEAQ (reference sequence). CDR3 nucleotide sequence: TGTGCCAGCAGCCAGGGCCCTAAGGAAAAACTGTTTTTT. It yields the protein CASSQGPKEKLFF.

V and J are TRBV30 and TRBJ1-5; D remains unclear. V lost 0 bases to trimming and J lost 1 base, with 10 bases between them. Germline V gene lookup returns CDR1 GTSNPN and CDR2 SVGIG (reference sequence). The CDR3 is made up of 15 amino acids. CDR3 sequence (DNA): TGTGCCTGGAGTGTACGAGGGAAAAGCAATCAGCCCCAGCATTTT. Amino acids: CAWSVRGKSNQPQHF.

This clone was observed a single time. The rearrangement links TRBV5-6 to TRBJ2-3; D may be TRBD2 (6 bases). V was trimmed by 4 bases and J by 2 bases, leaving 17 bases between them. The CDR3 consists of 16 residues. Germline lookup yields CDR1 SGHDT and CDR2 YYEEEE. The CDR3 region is CASSPVGGGSTDTQYF. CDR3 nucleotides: TGTGCCAGCAGCCCGGTGGGGGGAGGTTCCACAGATACGCAGTATTTT.

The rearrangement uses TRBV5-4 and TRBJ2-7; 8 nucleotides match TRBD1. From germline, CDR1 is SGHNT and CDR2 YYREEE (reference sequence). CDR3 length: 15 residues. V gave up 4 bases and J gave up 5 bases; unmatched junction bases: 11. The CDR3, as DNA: TGTGCCAGCAGCCAGGGGGCGCACGGTGAGAACGAGCAGTACTTC. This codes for CASSQGAHGENEQYF.